This T cell receptor beta chain was found in a study of response to subunit inactivated influenza vaccine. Regarding the study as a whole: Authors suggested each seasonal flu vaccination may recruit only limited numbers of new T cells.

Trimming stripped 7 bases from V and 4 bases from J, with 21 bases between. There are 16 residues in the CDR3. CDR1 is MNHEY and CDR2 is SVGEGT in the germline V gene. About this clonotype: Its antigen is currently unknown.

TCRdb analysed the RT-PCR reads with MiXCR anew, one entry per CDR3 protein. Among more than 700,000 distinct CDR3 sequences listed, 21% were seen once. This TCR was sampled from a man aged 50 or older who received an inactivated influenza vaccine. This chain uses TRBV6-2 or TRBV6-3 with TRBJ2-3; no reliable D call. The source was PBMCs from blood, collected 4 to 6 days after vaccination. The CDR3 reads CASTPRLKRVADTQYF. The CDR3 DNA sequence: TGTGCCAGCACCCCCCGCCTTAAACGGGTGGCAGATACGCAGTATTTT.